This T cell receptor (beta chain) stems from a study of CD8 T cells in ankylosing spondylitis (dated by TCRdb to between 2016 and 2019). About the investigation overall: The study set out to find disease-linked TCR variants by profiling T cell receptor beta repertoires in ankylosing spondylitis patients and healthy donors. Peripheral blood samples were taken, and synovial fluid was additionally collected from ankylosing spondylitis patients. The whole study cohort included about a hundred healthy donors and 25 ankylosing spondylitis patients.

In the germline V gene (reference sequence), CDR1 corresponds to LNHDA and CDR2 to SQIVND. The CDR3, cysteine through phenylalanine, is 16 amino acids long. The entry retains the CDR3 DNA only, 48 bases that are in frame from base 1. V loses 3 bases, J loses 0 bases, and the germline ends lie 14 bases apart. The instrument given in TCRdb is Illumina HiSeq 2500. Quantitative 5'-RACE with molecular barcodes was used to prepare TCR beta libraries. Processing in the source paper ran as follows. To identify disease-linked TCR variants, a new computational method was used, one built on a probabilistic model of VDJ rearrangement. The public reads were quality trimmed at Q25 with fastp and then assembled into clones with MiXCR by TCRdb, keeping productive beta chains. Rows with a matching CDR3 protein are joined into one entry that keeps the most common DNA and genes. V and J calls and clone size were set by TCRdb, not the authors. For this sample there are hundreds of thousands of distinct CDR3 sequences; more than 9% appear just once. The biggest ten clones account for roughly a fifth of the sample.

Beyond this particular receptor, the publication reports: The disease-linked clones showed a CD8+ phenotype and occurred at relatively low frequencies in peripheral blood. The disease-linked clones were reported to be significantly enriched in matched synovial fluid samples from ankylosing spondylitis patients. Some TCR beta motif variants had previously been reported in synovial fluid and blood of reactive arthritis patients, which suggested common disease-initiation mechanisms. Blood from ankylosing spondylitis patients appeared to be characterized by a TCR beta motif composed of under 10 highly homologous amino acid variants.

This clonotype came up a few times. No antigen is known for it. No base quality values were provided; no much bigger clone lies one nucleotide off. The sequenced material came from blood, either unsorted or a sorted T cell fraction (not recorded which). The chain links TRBV19 with TRBJ1-1; the D gene assignment is ambiguous. The TCR was taken from a male donor with ankylosing spondylitis or in good health (not recorded which). The base sequence is TGTGCCAGTAGTATTGTAACCAGAACTATGAACACTGAAGCTTTCTTT. It encodes CASSIVTRTMNTEAFF.